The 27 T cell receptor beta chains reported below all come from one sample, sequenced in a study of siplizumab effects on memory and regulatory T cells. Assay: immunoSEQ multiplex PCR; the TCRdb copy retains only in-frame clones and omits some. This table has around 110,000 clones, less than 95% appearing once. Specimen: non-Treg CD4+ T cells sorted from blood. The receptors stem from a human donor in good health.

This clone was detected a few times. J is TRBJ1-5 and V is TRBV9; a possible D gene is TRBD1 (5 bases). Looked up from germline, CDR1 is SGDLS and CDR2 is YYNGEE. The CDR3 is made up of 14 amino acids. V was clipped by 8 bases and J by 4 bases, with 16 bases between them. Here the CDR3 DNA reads TGTGCCAGTACCCCCGGGGCTGGGAATCAGCCCCAGCATTTT. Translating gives CASTPGAGNQPQHF.

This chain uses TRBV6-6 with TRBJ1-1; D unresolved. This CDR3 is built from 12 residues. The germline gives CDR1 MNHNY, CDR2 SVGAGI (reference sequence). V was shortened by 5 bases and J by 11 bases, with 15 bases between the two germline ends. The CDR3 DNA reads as TGTGCCAGCAGTCCCGAGCCGTCGGGGGCTTTCTTT. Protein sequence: CASSPEPSGAFF.

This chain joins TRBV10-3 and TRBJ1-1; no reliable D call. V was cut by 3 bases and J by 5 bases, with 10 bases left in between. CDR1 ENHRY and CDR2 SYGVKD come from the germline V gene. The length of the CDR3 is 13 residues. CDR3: CAISEYERTEAFF. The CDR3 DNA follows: TGTGCCATCAGTGAATATGAGCGAACTGAAGCTTTCTTT.

CDR3 sequence: CASNPDSGSTEAFF. In DNA form, the CDR3 reads TGTGCCAGCAACCCGGACAGTGGGAGCACTGAAGCTTTCTTT. V gene TRBV2 combines with J gene TRBJ1-1, with a tentative D call TRBD1 (6 bases). Germline V gene data show CDR1 as SNHLY and CDR2 as FYNNEI. This CDR3 has 14 residues. With 7 bases removed from V and 4 bases from J, the gap between germline ends came to 16 bases. Variable domain in full (rest from reference TRBV2 and TRBJ1-1): EPEVTQTPSHQVTQMGQEVILRCVPISNHLYFYWYRQILGQKVEFLVSFYNNEISEKSEIFDDQFSVERPDGSNFTLKIRSTKLEDSAMYFCASNPDSGSTEAFFGQGTRLTVV.

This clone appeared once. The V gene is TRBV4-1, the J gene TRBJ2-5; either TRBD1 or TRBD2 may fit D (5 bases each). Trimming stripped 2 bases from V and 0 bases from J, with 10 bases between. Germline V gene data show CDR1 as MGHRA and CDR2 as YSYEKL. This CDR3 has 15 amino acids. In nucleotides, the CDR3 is TGCGCCAGCAGCCAAACTGGGACGTACCAAGAGACCCAGTACTTC. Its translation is CASSQTGTYQETQYF.

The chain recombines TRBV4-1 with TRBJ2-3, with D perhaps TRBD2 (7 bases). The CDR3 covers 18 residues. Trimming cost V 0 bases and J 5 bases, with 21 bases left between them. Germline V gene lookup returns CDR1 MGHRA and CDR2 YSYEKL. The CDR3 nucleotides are TGCGCCAGCAGCCAAGATGTAGAGGCCCAAGGGGGGGAAGATACGCAGTATTTT. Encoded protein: CASSQDVEAQGGEDTQYF.

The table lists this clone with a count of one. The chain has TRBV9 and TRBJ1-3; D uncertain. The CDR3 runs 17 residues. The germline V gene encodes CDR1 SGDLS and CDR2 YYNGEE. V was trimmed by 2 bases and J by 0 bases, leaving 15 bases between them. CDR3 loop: CASSVSLLLTSGNTIYF. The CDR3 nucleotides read TGTGCCAGCAGCGTCTCGCTCCTTCTGACCTCTGGAAACACCATATATTTT.

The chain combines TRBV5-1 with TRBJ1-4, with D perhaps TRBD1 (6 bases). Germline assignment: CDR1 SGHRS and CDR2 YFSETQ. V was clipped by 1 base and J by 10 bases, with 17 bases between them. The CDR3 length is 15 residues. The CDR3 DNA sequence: TGCGCCAGCAGCTTGCGGGAGGGGGAAGGAAGAAAACTGTTTTTT. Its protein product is CASSLREGEGRKLFF. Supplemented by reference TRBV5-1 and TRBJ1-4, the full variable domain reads KAGVTQTPRYLIKTRGQQVTLSCSPISGHRSVSWYQQTPGQGLQFLFEYFSETQRNKGNFPGRFSGRQFSNSRSEMNVSTLELGDSALYLCASSLREGEGRKLFFGSGTQLSVL.

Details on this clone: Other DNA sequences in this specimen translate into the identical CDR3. Written as DNA, the CDR3 is TGTGCCAGCAGCTTGGGGGGGCCAGGACGCGAGCAGTACTTC. Protein: CASSLGGPGREQYF. The V gene is TRBV5-4, the J gene TRBJ2-7, with TRBD1 as a possible D gene (6 bases). In germline, CDR1 is SGHNT, CDR2 YYREEE (reference sequence). The CDR3 has 14 amino acids. Trimming stripped 0 bases from V and 6 bases from J, with 13 bases between.

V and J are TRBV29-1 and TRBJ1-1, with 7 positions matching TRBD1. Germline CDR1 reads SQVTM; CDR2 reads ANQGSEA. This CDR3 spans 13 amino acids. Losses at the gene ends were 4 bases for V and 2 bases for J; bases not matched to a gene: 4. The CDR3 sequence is CSVADRVNTEAFF. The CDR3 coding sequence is TGCAGCGTTGCAGACAGGGTAAACACTGAAGCTTTCTTT.

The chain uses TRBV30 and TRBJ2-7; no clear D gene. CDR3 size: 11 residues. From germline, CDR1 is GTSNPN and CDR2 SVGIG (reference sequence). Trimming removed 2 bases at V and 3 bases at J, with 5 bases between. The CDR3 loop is CAWSRDYEQYF. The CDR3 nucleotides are TGTGCCTGGAGTAGGGACTACGAGCAGTACTTC.

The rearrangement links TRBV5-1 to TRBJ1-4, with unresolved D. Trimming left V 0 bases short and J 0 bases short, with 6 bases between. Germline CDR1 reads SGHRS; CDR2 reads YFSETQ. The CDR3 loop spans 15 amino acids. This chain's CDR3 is CASSLGGATNEKLFF. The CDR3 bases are TGCGCCAGCAGCTTGGGCGGGGCAACTAATGAAAAACTGTTTTTT. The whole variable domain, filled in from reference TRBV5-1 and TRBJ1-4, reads KAGVTQTPRYLIKTRGQQVTLSCSPISGHRSVSWYQQTPGQGLQFLFEYFSETQRNKGNFPGRFSGRQFSNSRSEMNVSTLELGDSALYLCASSLGGATNEKLFFGSGTQLSVL.

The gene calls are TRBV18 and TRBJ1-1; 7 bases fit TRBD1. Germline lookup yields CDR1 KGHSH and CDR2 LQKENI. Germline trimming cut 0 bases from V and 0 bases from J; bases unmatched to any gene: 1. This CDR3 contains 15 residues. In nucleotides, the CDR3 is TGTGCCAGCTCACCACCTGGGACAGTGAACACTGAAGCTTTCTTT. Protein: CASSPPGTVNTEAFF.

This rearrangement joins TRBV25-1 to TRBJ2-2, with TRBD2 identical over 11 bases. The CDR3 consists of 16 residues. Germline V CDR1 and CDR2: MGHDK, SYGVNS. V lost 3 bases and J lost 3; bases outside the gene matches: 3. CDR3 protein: CASSDSGRADTGELFF. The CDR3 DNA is TGTGCCAGCAGTGATAGCGGGAGGGCCGACACCGGGGAGCTGTTTTTT.

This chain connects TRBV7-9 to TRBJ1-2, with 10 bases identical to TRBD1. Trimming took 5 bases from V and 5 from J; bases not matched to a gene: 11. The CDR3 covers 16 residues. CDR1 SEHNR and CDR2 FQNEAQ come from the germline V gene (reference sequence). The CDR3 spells CASSPLRDRGVYGYTF. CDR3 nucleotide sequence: TGTGCCAGCAGCCCGCTCCGGGACAGGGGCGTTTATGGCTACACCTTC. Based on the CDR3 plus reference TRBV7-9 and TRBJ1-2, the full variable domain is DTGVSQNPRHKITKRGQNVTFRCDPISEHNRLYWYRQTLGQGPEFLTYFQNEAQLEKSRLLSDRFSAERPKGSFSTLEIQRTEQGDSAMYLCASSPLRDRGVYGYTFGSGTRLTVV.

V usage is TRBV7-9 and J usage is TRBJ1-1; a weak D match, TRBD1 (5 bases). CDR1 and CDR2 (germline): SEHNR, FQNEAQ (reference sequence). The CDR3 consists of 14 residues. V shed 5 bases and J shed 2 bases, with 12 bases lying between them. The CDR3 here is CASSVVGGNTEAFF. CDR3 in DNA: TGTGCCAGCAGCGTCGTGGGGGGAAACACTGAAGCTTTCTTT.

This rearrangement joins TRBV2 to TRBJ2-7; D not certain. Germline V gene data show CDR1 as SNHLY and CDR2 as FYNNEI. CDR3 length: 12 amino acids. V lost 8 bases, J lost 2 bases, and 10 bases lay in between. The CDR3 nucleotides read TGTGCCAGCCAGCAGGATGCCTACGAGCAGTACTTC. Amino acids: CASQQDAYEQYF.

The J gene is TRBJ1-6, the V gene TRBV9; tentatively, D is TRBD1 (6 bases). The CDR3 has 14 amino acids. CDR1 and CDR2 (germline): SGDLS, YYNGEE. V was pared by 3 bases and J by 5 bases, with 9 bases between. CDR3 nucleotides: TGTGCCAGCAGCGACAGGGTCAATAATTCACCCCTCCACTTT. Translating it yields CASSDRVNNSPLHF.

CDR3: CASSYSGDRGGNTIYF. The CDR3, as DNA: TGTGCCAGCAGTTACTCGGGCGACAGGGGTGGCAACACCATATATTTT. The genes are TRBV6-5 and TRBJ1-3, with 8 nucleotides matching TRBD1. The V gene's germline CDR1 is MNHEY and CDR2 SVGAGI. The CDR3 is 16 amino acids. Trimming removed 0 bases from V and 7 bases from J; junction bases left unmatched: 8.

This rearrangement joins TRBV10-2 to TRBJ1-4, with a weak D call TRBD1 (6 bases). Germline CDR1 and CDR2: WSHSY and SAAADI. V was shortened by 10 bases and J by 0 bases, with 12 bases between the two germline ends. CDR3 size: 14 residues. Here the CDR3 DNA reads TGCGCCACTAAGGGGGGGGCAACTAATGAAAAACTGTTTTTT. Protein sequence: CATKGGATNEKLFF.

The CDR3 bases are TGTGCCAGCAGCGAGACTATCGACAATGAGCAGTTCTTC. As protein: CASSETIDNEQFF. The chain is built from TRBV9 and TRBJ2-1; D is possibly TRBD2 (5 bases). Germline V gene data show CDR1 as SGDLS and CDR2 as YYNGEE. This CDR3 comprises 13 residues. V shed 3 bases and J shed 5 bases, with 9 bases lying between them.

The CDR3 DNA follows: TGTGCCAGTAAACGATCGGCGGACTCAATCCAAGAGACCCAGTACTTC. It specifies CASKRSADSIQETQYF. The rearrangement uses TRBV19 and TRBJ2-5, with a tentative D call TRBD2 (5 bases). Germline CDR1 reads LNHDA; CDR2 reads SQIVND (reference sequence). The CDR3 runs to 16 residues. The V end was cut by 7 bases, the J end by 1 base, with 19 bases between.

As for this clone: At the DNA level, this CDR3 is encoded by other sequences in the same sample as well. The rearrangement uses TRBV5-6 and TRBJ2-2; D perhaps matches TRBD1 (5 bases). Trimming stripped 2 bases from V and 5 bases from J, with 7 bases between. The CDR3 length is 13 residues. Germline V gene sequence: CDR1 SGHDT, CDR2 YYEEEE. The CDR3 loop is CASSLPGTGELFF. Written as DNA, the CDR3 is TGTGCCAGCAGCTTACCAGGGACCGGGGAGCTGTTTTTT.

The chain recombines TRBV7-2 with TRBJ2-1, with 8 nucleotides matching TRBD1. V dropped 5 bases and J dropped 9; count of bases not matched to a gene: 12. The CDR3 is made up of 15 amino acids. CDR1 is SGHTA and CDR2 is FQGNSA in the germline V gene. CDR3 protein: CASSARQGLGREQFF. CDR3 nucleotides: TGTGCCAGCAGCGCCAGACAGGGGCTAGGTCGTGAGCAGTTCTTC.

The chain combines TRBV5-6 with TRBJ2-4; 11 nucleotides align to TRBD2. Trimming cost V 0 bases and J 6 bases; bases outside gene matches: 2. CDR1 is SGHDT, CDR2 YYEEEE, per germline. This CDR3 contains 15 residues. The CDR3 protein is CASSLGLAGSNIQYF. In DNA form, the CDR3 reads TGTGCCAGCAGCTTGGGACTAGCGGGGTCAAACATTCAGTACTTC.

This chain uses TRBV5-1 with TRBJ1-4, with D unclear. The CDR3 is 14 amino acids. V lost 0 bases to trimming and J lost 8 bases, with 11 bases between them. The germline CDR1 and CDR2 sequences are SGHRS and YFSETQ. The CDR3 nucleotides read TGCGCCAGCAGCTTGGGGACGGCGAGGGAAAAACTGTTTTTT. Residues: CASSLGTAREKLFF.

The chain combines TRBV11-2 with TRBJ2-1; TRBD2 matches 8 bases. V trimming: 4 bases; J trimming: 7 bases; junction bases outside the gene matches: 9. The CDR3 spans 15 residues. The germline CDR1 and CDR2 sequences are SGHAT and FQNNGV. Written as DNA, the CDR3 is TGTGCCAGCAGCTCCGTAGCGGGAACCGGAAATGAGCAGTTCTTC. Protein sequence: CASSSVAGTGNEQFF. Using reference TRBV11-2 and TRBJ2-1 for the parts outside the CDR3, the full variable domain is EAGVAQSPRYKIIEKRQSVAFWCNPISGHATLYWYQQILGQGPKLLIQFQNNGVVDDSQLPKDRFSAERLKGVDSTLKIQPAKLEDSAVYLCASSSVAGTGNEQFFGPGTRLTVL.